This T cell receptor (beta chain) was sequenced in a study of beta chain features in type 1 diabetes. Study-wide points: Among patients with Type 1 diabetes, TCRB CDR3s were moderately but significantly shorter in every one of the four CD4+ subsets.

Isolated RNA was reverse transcribed in full, so expressed TCRB transcripts were sequenced. Here immunoSEQ multiplex PCR was the method, and the copy in TCRdb shows in-frame clones only, minus some. The repertoire holds 300,000 to 400,000 clones, with 8.5% to 10% as singletons. On this clone: Antigen unknown.

The CDR3 sequence is 16 residues long. CDR1 is SGHNT, CDR2 YYREEE, per germline (reference sequence). V was cut by 4 bases and J by 0 bases, with 14 bases left in between. This clonotype was obtained from a man aged 25-45 years with type 1 diabetes. The material sequenced was central memory CD4+ T cells from blood. V gene TRBV5-4 combines with J gene TRBJ2-1; perhaps TRBD2 as D (6 bases). Here the CDR3 reads CASSPGRQSSYNEQFF. CDR3 DNA: TGTGCCAGCAGCCCAGGGAGGCAAAGCTCCTACAATGAGCAGTTCTTC.